These 22 T cell receptor beta chains originate from one sample sequenced in a study of radiation and T cells in renal cell carcinoma. Using immunoSEQ multiplex PCR, the repertoire was profiled, and TCRdb retains in-frame clones only, with some absent. The sample lists roughly 140,000 clones; about 87% were seen once. Time point denoted: blood 2 weeks post-SBRT. The treatment here: 15 Gy SBRT to primary tumor, nephrectomy 4 weeks later. Here the sequenced sample was blood, taken from a patient whose treatment included radiotherapy and nephrectomy. These receptors were collected from a woman between 50 and 59 years old with renal cell carcinoma.

The V call is TRBV4-2, the J call TRBJ1-2; 7 bases are a match to TRBD1. Germline CDR1 and CDR2: LGHNA and YNFKEQ. The CDR3 covers 17 residues. V shed 0 bases and J 2 bases; nucleotides not matched to a gene: 9. The CDR3 region has the DNA TGTGCCAGCAGCCAAGATGTCAGGGGGGGGTCCAACTATGGCTACACCTTC. This gives the protein CASSQDVRGGSNYGYTF.

This chain joins TRBV19 and TRBJ1-5; no clear D gene. Trimming removed 2 bases at V and 0 bases at J, with 5 bases between. The CDR3 totals 14 residues. Germline V CDR1 and CDR2: LNHDA, SQIVND (reference sequence). The CDR3 loop is CASSIMTSNQPQHF. DNA of the CDR3: TGTGCCAGTAGTATAATGACTAGCAATCAGCCCCAGCATTTT.

CDR3 region: CASSPTWERGVEQYF. CDR3 coding DNA: TGTGCCAGCAGCCCAACTTGGGAGCGGGGCGTCGAGCAGTACTTC. The chain combines TRBV7-2 with TRBJ2-7, with 7 bases lining up with TRBD2. The CDR3 is 15 amino acids. Germline CDR1 reads SGHTA; CDR2 reads FQGNSA. With V trimmed by 5 bases and J by 6 bases, 13 bases remained unmatched.

The V gene is TRBV7-8, the J gene TRBJ2-2; no reliable D call. V was cut by 1 base and J by 8 bases, with 8 bases left in between. Per germline, CDR1 SGHVS and CDR2 FQNEAQ. The CDR3 covers 13 residues. The CDR3, as DNA: TGTGCCAGCAGCTTAGGGGATCGGGGGGAGCTGTTTTTT. It specifies CASSLGDRGELFF.

The CDR3 reads CASSYAVDYGYTF. The CDR3 DNA sequence: TGTGCCAGCAGTTACGCAGTGGACTATGGCTACACCTTC. The chain has TRBV6-5 and TRBJ1-2, with D unresolved. V gave up 2 bases and J gave up 3 bases, with 7 bases separating them. Germline V gene lookup returns CDR1 MNHEY and CDR2 SVGAGI. The CDR3 is made up of 13 amino acids.

A single count supports this clone. The chain's CDR3 is CASSYDRSGSTDTQYF. The DNA of the CDR3 is TGTGCCAGCAGTTACGATAGATCGGGGAGCACAGATACGCAGTATTTT. The V gene is TRBV6-6, the J gene TRBJ2-3; D is perhaps TRBD2 (5 bases). Per the germline V gene, CDR1 is MNHNY and CDR2 is SVGAGI (reference sequence). The CDR3 extends over 16 amino acids. Trimming removed 2 bases from V and 0 bases from J, with 12 bases in between.

This clone was counted between two and nine times. The chain carries TRBV9 and TRBJ1-2, with 8 nucleotides matching TRBD1. Trimming removed 4 bases from V and 4 bases from J; junction bases left unmatched: 6. The CDR3 is 14 amino acids. The V gene's germline CDR1 is SGDLS and CDR2 YYNGEE. CDR3 protein: CASSTSGTGYGYTF. CDR3 nucleotides: TGTGCCAGCAGCACCTCCGGGACAGGCTATGGCTACACCTTC. Full variable domain (missing parts from reference TRBV9 and TRBJ1-2): DSGVTQTPKHLITATGQRVTLRCSPRSGDLSVYWYQQSLDQGLQFLIQYYNGEERAKGNILERFSAQQFPDLHSELNLSSLELGDSALYFCASSTSGTGYGYTFGSGTRLTVV.

The gene calls are TRBV9 and TRBJ2-1; 7 bases line up with TRBD2. The germline V gene has CDR1 SGDLS and CDR2 YYNGEE. V lost 0 bases, J lost 1 base, and 4 bases stayed unmatched. The length of the CDR3 is 16 residues. This CDR3 is CASSVEVGGSYNEQFF. In DNA, the CDR3 is TGTGCCAGCAGCGTAGAGGTGGGGGGGTCCTACAATGAGCAGTTCTTC.

CDR3 region: CASSLSSLETQYF. CDR3 bases: TGCGCCAGCAGCTTAAGCAGCCTTGAGACCCAGTACTTC. The chain combines TRBV5-1 with TRBJ2-5; D is undetermined. There are 13 residues in the CDR3. Germline values: CDR1 SGHRS, CDR2 YFSETQ. V was cut by 2 bases and J by 5 bases, with 10 bases left in between.

The J gene is TRBJ2-7, the V gene TRBV6-1; maybe TRBD2 (6 bases). The length of the CDR3 is 16 residues. V lost 4 bases to trimming and J lost 2 bases, with 18 bases between them. Germline values: CDR1 MNHNS, CDR2 SASEGT. CDR3 protein: CASSGPAGTGAYEQYF. The CDR3 bases are TGTGCCAGCAGTGGACCGGCCGGGACTGGAGCCTACGAGCAGTACTTC.

The CDR3 DNA reads as TGTGCCAGCAGTTTCCCCCTCTCCGGGGGTTCCTACAATGAGCAGTTCTTC. Translation gives CASSFPLSGGSYNEQFF. J is TRBJ2-1 and V is TRBV28; weak D call: TRBD2 (6 bases). V lost 3 bases and J 1 base, leaving 16 bases between the germline ends. The CDR3 sequence is 17 residues long. Per germline, CDR1 MDHEN and CDR2 SYDVKM.

Notes on this clone: This sample includes further DNA sequences coding for the same CDR3. The gene calls are TRBV19 and TRBJ1-5; no clear D gene. The CDR3 is 12 amino acids. Germline-derived CDR1 and CDR2 are LNHDA and SQIVND (reference sequence). V gave up 5 bases and J gave up 1 base, with 3 bases separating them. This chain's CDR3 is CASSGSNQPQHF. The CDR3 DNA reads as TGTGCCAGTAGTGGGAGCAATCAGCCCCAGCATTTT. Supplemented by reference TRBV19 and TRBJ1-5, the full variable domain reads DGGITQSPKYLFRKEGQNVTLSCEQNLNHDAMYWYRQDPGQGLRLIYYSQIVNDFQKGDIAEGYSVSREKKESFPLTVTSAQKNPTAFYLCASSGSNQPQHFGDGTRLSIL.

The chain combines TRBV6-8 with TRBJ1-4, with D tentatively TRBD1 (6 bases). Per the germline V gene, CDR1 is MNHGY and CDR2 is SAAAGT. V was cut by 11 bases and J by 8 bases, with 18 bases left in between. The CDR3 consists of 13 residues. CDR3 amino acids: CAVPIGDTEKLFF. As DNA, the CDR3 is TGTGCCGTCCCTATCGGGGACACGGAAAAACTGTTTTTT.

This chain connects TRBV18 to TRBJ1-2; D remains ambiguous. The V end was cut by 1 base, the J end by 4 bases, with 10 bases between. Germline loops: CDR1 KGHSH, CDR2 LQKENI. This CDR3 region has 14 residues. The CDR3 nucleotides read TGTGCCAGCTCACCACGCGTAGTGGTCTATGGCTACACCTTC. Protein sequence: CASSPRVVVYGYTF.

This clone has just a few counts. V is TRBV6-6 and J is TRBJ1-1, with D perhaps matching TRBD1 (5 bases). The CDR3 consists of 14 residues. V was clipped by 6 bases and J by 0 bases, with 11 bases between them. The V gene's germline CDR1 is MNHNY and CDR2 SVGAGI (reference sequence). The CDR3 sequence is CASRPGTVNTEAFF. In nucleotides, the CDR3 is TGTGCCAGCAGACCAGGGACGGTGAACACTGAAGCTTTCTTT.

The chain joins TRBV14 to TRBJ2-1; no definite D call. Germline CDR1 is SGHDN and CDR2 is FVKESK. Trimming left V 0 bases short and J 0 bases short, with 12 bases between. The CDR3 runs to 17 residues. Written as DNA, the CDR3 is TGTGCCAGCAGCCAAGATTTGTCAGCCAGCTCCTACAATGAGCAGTTCTTC. This codes for CASSQDLSASSYNEQFF.

The rearrangement uses TRBV9 and TRBJ1-2, with D tentatively TRBD1 (6 bases). Trimming pared 0 bases from V and 3 bases from J, leaving 12 bases between. The CDR3 sequence is 15 residues long. Germline V gene lookup returns CDR1 SGDLS and CDR2 YYNGEE. CDR3 loop: CASSVGAGEDYGYTF. In DNA form, the CDR3 reads TGTGCCAGCAGCGTAGGGGCAGGGGAAGACTATGGCTACACCTTC.

V and J are TRBV19 and TRBJ1-2; unclear D gene. From germline, CDR1 is LNHDA and CDR2 SQIVND (reference sequence). The CDR3 is made up of 14 amino acids. V was cut by 3 bases and J by 0 bases, with 8 bases left in between. CDR3 coding DNA: TGTGCCAGTAGTATCGGCCAAGCTAACTATGGCTACACCTTC. This codes for CASSIGQANYGYTF.

J is TRBJ2-3 and V is TRBV20-1, with D unclear. Germline V gene data show CDR1 as DFQATT and CDR2 as SNEGSKA (reference sequence). V dropped 6 bases and J dropped 6 bases, with 10 bases sitting between them. This CDR3 has 11 residues. In DNA, the CDR3 is TGCAGTGCAGGCGTAACGGATACGCAGTATTTT. It yields the protein CSAGVTDTQYF.

The rearrangement joins TRBV5-1 to TRBJ2-1; D gene ambiguous. Germline CDR1 reads SGHRS; CDR2 reads YFSETQ. The CDR3 extends over 15 amino acids. V was shortened by 0 bases and J by 1 base, with 8 bases between the two germline ends. The CDR3 region has the DNA TGCGCCAGCAGCTTGGCGGCAGCTTCCTACAATGAGCAGTTCTTC. This sequence encodes CASSLAAASYNEQFF.

This chain uses TRBV5-1 with TRBJ2-7; 12 bases align to TRBD1. V lost 3 bases, J lost 7 bases, and 5 bases stayed unmatched. From germline, CDR1 is SGHRS and CDR2 YFSETQ. The CDR3 totals 14 residues. The CDR3 DNA reads TGCGCCAGCAGCTCCGGGACAGGGGGCTGGGAGCAGTACTTC. This sequence encodes CASSSGTGGWEQYF. Full variable domain (outside the CDR3, taken from reference TRBV5-1 and TRBJ2-7): KAGVTQTPRYLIKTRGQQVTLSCSPISGHRSVSWYQQTPGQGLQFLFEYFSETQRNKGNFPGRFSGRQFSNSRSEMNVSTLELGDSALYLCASSSGTGGWEQYFGPGTRLTVT.

V is TRBV2 and J is TRBJ2-4; either TRBD1 or TRBD2 may fit D (5 bases each). V was cut by 5 bases and J by 0 bases, with 11 bases left in between. This CDR3 is built from 15 residues. The germline V gene has CDR1 SNHLY and CDR2 FYNNEI. The CDR3 is CASSTGRLAKNIQYF. The CDR3 DNA is TGTGCCAGCAGTACGGGACGTTTAGCCAAAAACATTCAGTACTTC.